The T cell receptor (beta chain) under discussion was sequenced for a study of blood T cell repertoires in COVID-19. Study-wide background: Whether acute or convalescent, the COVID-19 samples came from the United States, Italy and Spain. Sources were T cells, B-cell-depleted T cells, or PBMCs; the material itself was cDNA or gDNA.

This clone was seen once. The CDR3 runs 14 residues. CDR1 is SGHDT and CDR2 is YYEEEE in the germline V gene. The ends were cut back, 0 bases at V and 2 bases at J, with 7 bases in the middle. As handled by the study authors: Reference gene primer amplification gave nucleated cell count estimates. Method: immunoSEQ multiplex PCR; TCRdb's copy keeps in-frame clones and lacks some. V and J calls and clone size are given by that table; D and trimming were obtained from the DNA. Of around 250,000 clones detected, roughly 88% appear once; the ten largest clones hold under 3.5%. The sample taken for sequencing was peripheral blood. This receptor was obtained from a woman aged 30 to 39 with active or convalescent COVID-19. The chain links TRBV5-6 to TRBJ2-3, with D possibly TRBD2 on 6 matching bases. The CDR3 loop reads CASSLGGATDTQYF. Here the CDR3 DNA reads TGTGCCAGCAGCTTGGGCGGGGCCACAGATACGCAGTATTTT.